This paragraph reports one T cell receptor beta chain. The antigen is not known. V was clipped by 7 bases and J by 5 bases; unmatched bases: 10. This CDR3 spans 15 amino acids. Germline V gene lookup returns CDR1 MDHEN and CDR2 SYDVKM. The data were obtained in a study of OX40 agonist ivuxolimab in advanced cancers. General study points: CD4+ T cells averaged fewer expanded clones than CD8+ T cells.

Systemic immunosuppression or a history of autoimmune disease excluded patients. TCRdb's copy holds only in-frame clones and misses some; the assay was immunoSEQ multiplex PCR. The sample holds some 45,000 clones, approximately 91% seen once. The TCR was taken from an adult with an advanced solid tumor such as melanoma, head and neck, liver or kidney cancer. The sample in question was CD4+ or CD8+ T cells sorted from blood, obtained in a trial of the OX40 agonist ivuxolimab. The chain uses TRBV28 and TRBJ1-4, with 7 bases aligning to TRBD1. CDR3 in DNA: TGTGCCAGCAACCTGGAGGGACAGTTAAATGAAAAACTGTTTTTT. Encoded protein: CASNLEGQLNEKLFF.